The next 12 T cell receptor beta chains were all read from a single sample in a study of T cells in Graves' hyperthyroidism and ophthalmopathy. TCR beta CDR3 region amplification was performed from RNA transcripts. The HTBI primer set served for first-round RT-PCR of the TCR CDR3. TCRdb recomputed calls from the multiplex PCR reads with MiXCR, one row per CDR3 protein. In the table there are around 560,000 distinct CDR3 sequences, 16% of which are singletons. Sequencing input: blood. These TCRs come from a woman between 18 and 29 years old with Graves' hyperthyroidism.

This clonotype has more than one count but fewer than ten. J is TRBJ1-2 and V is TRBV12-5; D not certain. Trimming removed 2 bases from V and 4 bases from J, with 20 bases in between. Germline V CDR1 and CDR2: LGHNT, FRNRAP. CDR3 length: 17 amino acids. CDR3 residues: CASGLTRTWAGLYGYTF. The CDR3, as DNA: TGTGCTAGTGGTTTGACACGTACCTGGGCAGGACTCTATGGCTACACCTTC.

This clonotype was detected only a few times. This could be a read error, since a much larger clone is one nucleotide away. This chain uses TRBV28 with TRBJ1-1; the match to TRBD1 covers 8 bases. The germline V gene has CDR1 MDHEN and CDR2 SYDVKM. The CDR3 is made up of 14 amino acids. V was clipped by 2 bases and J by 12 bases; unmatched bases: 11. The CDR3 region has the DNA TGTGCCAGCAGTTTAGTGGGAAACAGGGGGGAAACTTTCTTT. This encodes CASSLVGNRGETFF.

This clonotype was detected many times. The chain couples TRBV28 to TRBJ2-7; maybe TRBD2 (6 bases). CDR1 and CDR2 (germline): MDHEN, SYDVKM. Trimming stripped 8 bases from V and 5 bases from J, with 19 bases between. This CDR3 has 14 amino acids. In nucleotides, the CDR3 is TGTGCCAGCGCCACCGGGACTCCCAGTGACGAGCAGTACTTC. Translated: CASATGTPSDEQYF.

In the case of this clonotype: One end of the junction fails to match germline, which may point to a read error. The chain combines TRBV29-1 with TRBJ2-5; TRBD2 might be the D (5 bases). The germline V gene has CDR1 SQVTM and CDR2 ANQGSEA. This CDR3 has 12 amino acids. DNA for the CDR3: TGCAGCGCAGGAACCGGTGGGGAGACCCGGTACTTC. Translation gives CSAGTGGETRYF.

In regard to this clonotype: A much more abundant neighbour one base away suggests this may be a read error. V gene TRBV11-2 combines with J gene TRBJ2-1; 14 nucleotides agree with TRBD2. The CDR3 spans 18 residues. Germline V gives CDR1 SGHAT, CDR2 FQNNGV. With 2 bases clipped from V and 8 bases from J, the junction kept 11 bases outside the gene matches. The CDR3 nucleotides read TGTGCCAGCAGCTTAAGTCTCCGGACTAGCGGGAGGTCTGATGAGCAGTTCTTC. It codes for CASSLSLRTSGRSDEQFF.

This clonotype has only a few counts. J is TRBJ2-7 and V is TRBV5-1; TRBD1 matches 7 bases. This CDR3 contains 13 residues. The germline CDR1 and CDR2 sequences are SGHRS and YFSETQ. After removal of 2 bases from V and 3 bases from J, the junction contained 2 bases not matched to a gene. Written as DNA, the CDR3 is TGCGCCAGCAGCTTCGACAGGGACTACGAGCAGTACTTC. Encoded protein: CASSFDRDYEQYF.

The table lists this clonotype with many counts. The chain is built from TRBV24-1 and TRBJ1-1, with D perhaps TRBD1 (5 bases). Looked up from germline, CDR1 is KGHDR and CDR2 is SFDVKD. The CDR3 extends over 14 amino acids. V lost 7 bases and J 5 bases, leaving 16 bases between the germline ends. In nucleotides, the CDR3 is TGTGCCACCAGGCCCGCCCAGGGAGGAACTGAAGCTTTCTTT. Translating it yields CATRPAQGGTEAFF.

This clonotype was recorded many times. V is TRBV24-1 and J is TRBJ2-7; unclear D gene. Trimming pared 9 bases from V and 2 bases from J, leaving 10 bases between. Germline-derived CDR1 and CDR2 are KGHDR and SFDVKD. The CDR3 loop spans 12 amino acids. The CDR3 region is CATGQDPYEQYF. CDR3 bases: TGTGCCACCGGTCAGGACCCCTACGAGCAGTACTTC.

This clonotype occurred many times. This sequence joins TRBV28 and TRBJ1-3, with D possibly TRBD1 on 5 matching bases. Germline CDR1 is MDHEN and CDR2 is SYDVKM. The V and J ends lost 3 bases and 3 bases respectively, with 9 bases between them. The CDR3 covers 14 residues. The CDR3 sequence is CASSLGRHGNTIYF. For the CDR3, the DNA is TGTGCCAGCAGTTTGGGACGGCATGGAAACACCATATATTTT. Drawing the rest from reference TRBV28 and TRBJ1-3, the complete variable domain is DVKVTQSSRYLVKRTGEKVFLECVQDMDHENMFWYRQDPGLGLRLIYFSYDVKMKEKGDIPEGYSVSREKKERFSLILESASTNQTSMYLCASSLGRHGNTIYFGEGSWLTVV.

The chain links TRBV19 to TRBJ2-1; 10 bases fit TRBD2. CDR1 is LNHDA and CDR2 is SQIVND in the germline V gene (reference sequence). This CDR3 region has 17 residues. V lost 3 bases, J lost 6 bases, and 11 bases stayed unmatched. The CDR3 reads CASSIFLGSSGSNEQFF. The DNA for the CDR3 is TGTGCCAGTAGTATTTTCTTGGGTTCTAGCGGGAGCAATGAGCAGTTCTTC.

The table lists this clonotype with many counts. The chain has TRBV6-2 or TRBV6-3 and TRBJ1-5; no clear D gene. The CDR3 is 14 residues long. With 6 bases removed from V and 7 bases from J, the gap between germline ends came to 16 bases. The V gene's germline CDR1 is MNHEY and CDR2 SVGEGT. As DNA, the CDR3 is TGTGCCAGCAGACACCACGGCTTGGGGCAGCCCCAGCATTTT. This gives the protein CASRHHGLGQPQHF.

The V call is TRBV20-1, the J call TRBJ2-5, with 12 bases identical to TRBD2. Losses at the gene ends were 6 bases for V and 5 bases for J; bases not matched to a gene: 10. This CDR3 contains 15 residues. Germline V gives CDR1 DFQATT, CDR2 SNEGSKA (reference sequence). The chain's CDR3 is CSAGYPSGRDETQYF. The CDR3 DNA follows: TGCAGTGCCGGTTATCCTAGCGGGAGGGATGAGACCCAGTACTTC.